This entry is about one T cell receptor (beta chain). Its antigen is still unknown. The CDR3 is 16 residues long. Trimming at V came to 4 bases and at J to 3 bases, leaving 8 bases not matched to a gene. Germline-derived CDR1 and CDR2 are SGHDN and FVKESK. TCRdb analysed the RT-PCR reads with MiXCR anew, one entry per CDR3 protein. The repertoire holds hundreds of thousands of distinct CDR3 sequences, just over 20% seen once, with 10% to 13% in the top ten. This sample was taken from a study of response to subunit inactivated influenza vaccine. Study-level points and caveats: The study's authors posited that every seasonal influenza vaccination enlists few new T cells.

This sample comprised PBMCs from blood, obtained 21 months after vaccination. The chain joins TRBV14 to TRBJ1-4; 7 bases fit TRBD1. The TCR sequence derives from a man aged 50 to 75 who received an inactivated influenza vaccine. The CDR3: CASSRDRVSPNEKLFF. The CDR3 region has the DNA TGTGCCAGCAGCCGCGACAGGGTTTCGCCTAATGAAAAACTGTTTTTT.